The 23 T cell receptor beta chains below were found in one sample sequenced in a study of blood T cell repertoires in COVID-19. Only in-frame clones appear in the TCRdb table, and some are missing; sequencing was by immunoSEQ multiplex PCR. In the table there are around 320,000 clones, approximately 86% of which are singletons. Sequencing was carried out using peripheral blood. Receptor source: a young man with active or convalescent COVID-19.

The chain recombines TRBV10-1 with TRBJ2-7; no definite D call. The V and J ends lost 3 bases and 1 base respectively, with 13 bases between them. Germline V gives CDR1 WNHNN, CDR2 SYGVQD (reference sequence). There are 15 residues in the CDR3. Here the CDR3 reads CASSDLKTGSYEQYF. The CDR3, as DNA: TGCGCCAGCAGTGATCTCAAGACGGGTTCCTACGAGCAGTACTTC.

J is TRBJ2-2 and V is TRBV5-3; 7 bases line up with TRBD1. Being an ORF, TRBV5-3 has a function that is uncertain. V lost 3 bases and J lost 2; bases outside the gene matches: 7. The CDR3 is 16 residues long. In nucleotides, the CDR3 is TGTGCCAGAAGCTGCACCGGGACAGTTAACACCGGGGAGCTGTTTTTT. Translation gives CARSCTGTVNTGELFF.

The genes are TRBV11-3 and TRBJ2-2; the D gene is possibly TRBD1 (5 bases). The CDR3 has 14 amino acids. V was clipped by 5 bases and J by 3 bases, with 10 bases between them. The germline V gene encodes CDR1 SGHNT and CDR2 YENEEA. The CDR3 region is CASSLDRDTGELFF. CDR3 nucleotides: TGTGCCAGCAGCCTCGACAGAGACACCGGGGAGCTGTTTTTT.

The rearrangement joins TRBV28 to TRBJ1-3; D call uncertain. The V end lost 5 bases, the J end lost 0 bases, and 11 bases lay between the germline ends. The CDR3 has 15 residues. Germline V CDR1 and CDR2: MDHEN, SYDVKM. DNA for the CDR3: TGTGCCAGCAGTCCTACCTTGAGCTCTGGAAACACCATATATTTT. This gives the protein CASSPTLSSGNTIYF.

This clone was seen once. V gene TRBV6-5 combines with J gene TRBJ1-2, with D perhaps TRBD1 (5 bases). The length of the CDR3 is 12 residues. Germline V lookup: CDR1 MNHEY, CDR2 SVGAGI. Trimming removed 2 bases at V and 8 bases at J, with 9 bases between. CDR3: CASSYAGHGYTF. The CDR3, as DNA: TGTGCCAGCAGTTACGCCGGACACGGCTACACCTTC.

The chain links TRBV3-1 (or the pseudogene TRBV3-2) to TRBJ2-1; 8 positions match TRBD2. Germline CDR1 LGHDT, CDR2 YNNKEL (reference sequence). There are 16 residues in the CDR3. V trimming: 1 base; J trimming: 9 bases; junction bases outside the gene matches: 11. The CDR3 DNA is TGTGCCAGCAGCCAAGCTCCTCCGGGACTAGGCGCTGAGCAGTTCTTC. Translation gives CASSQAPPGLGAEQFF.

The genes are TRBV18 and TRBJ2-1; TRBD1 matches 11 bases. The germline gives CDR1 KGHSH, CDR2 LQKENI. This CDR3 contains 16 residues. V shed 1 base and J 8 bases; nucleotides not matched to a gene: 7. The CDR3 is CASSPLDRGRWDEQFF. In nucleotides, the CDR3 is TGTGCCAGCTCACCACTGGACAGGGGGCGGTGGGATGAGCAGTTCTTC.

This rearrangement joins TRBV4-3 to TRBJ2-5; no definite D call. V lost 0 bases to trimming and J lost 5 bases, with 7 bases between them. The germline gives CDR1 LGHNA, CDR2 YSLEER. This CDR3 is built from 13 residues. CDR3 nucleotides: TGCGCCAGCAGCCAAGATCTTCGGGAGACCCAGTACTTC. Its translation: CASSQDLRETQYF.

There are a few counts of this clone. This chain uses TRBV4-1 with TRBJ1-1; unclear D gene. Germline assignment: CDR1 MGHRA and CDR2 YSYEKL. The V end lost 0 bases, the J end lost 0 bases, and 8 bases lay between the germline ends. CDR3 length: 15 residues. The DNA of the CDR3 is TGCGCCAGCAGCCAAGATCAGGATTTGAACACTGAAGCTTTCTTT. Its protein is CASSQDQDLNTEAFF.

The CDR3 reads CASSLVAAQIGGEQFF. The CDR3 nucleotides are TGTGCCAGCAGCTTAGTTGCGGCCCAAATAGGGGGTGAGCAGTTCTTC. The V and J genes are TRBV11-2 and TRBJ2-1, with D possibly matching TRBD1 (6 bases). Trimming pared 1 base from V and 9 bases from J, leaving 19 bases between. There are 16 residues in the CDR3. Germline CDR1 and CDR2: SGHAT and FQNNGV. Full variable domain (missing parts from reference TRBV11-2 and TRBJ2-1): EAGVAQSPRYKIIEKRQSVAFWCNPISGHATLYWYQQILGQGPKLLIQFQNNGVVDDSQLPKDRFSAERLKGVDSTLKIQPAKLEDSAVYLCASSLVAAQIGGEQFFGPGTRLTVL.

This clone is a singleton in its sample. The chain has TRBV27 and TRBJ2-7; 8 positions agree with TRBD1. Germline V gene lookup returns CDR1 MNHEY and CDR2 SMNVEV (reference sequence). This CDR3 is 12 amino acids long. The V segment lost 10 bases and the J segment 3 bases; nucleotides outside the gene matches: 5. CDR3 loop: CATGTGNYEQYF. Here the CDR3 DNA reads TGTGCCACCGGGACAGGAAACTACGAGCAGTACTTC.

This clone has only one observation. The chain uses TRBV5-1 and TRBJ2-2, with TRBD2 as a possible D gene (5 bases). Germline CDR1 is SGHRS and CDR2 is YFSETQ. V was pared by 1 base and J by 4 bases, with 11 bases between. This CDR3 is built from 15 residues. CDR3: CASSLQEVGTGELFF. DNA of the CDR3: TGCGCCAGCAGCTTGCAGGAGGTCGGCACCGGGGAGCTGTTTTTT.

V is TRBV2 and J is TRBJ2-4, with 8 bases fitting TRBD1. The germline V gene has CDR1 SNHLY and CDR2 FYNNEI. The CDR3 is 15 amino acids. J gave up 2 bases and V 5 bases, and 5 bases lay outside the gene matches. DNA of the CDR3: TGTGCCAGCAGTCTAGACAGGGGTTCCAAAAACATTCAGTACTTC. Translation gives CASSLDRGSKNIQYF.

V usage is TRBV18 and J usage is TRBJ2-1, with D unresolved. Trimming shortened V by 0 bases and J by 7 bases, and 7 bases separated the two germline ends. In germline, CDR1 is KGHSH, CDR2 LQKENI. The CDR3 sequence is 13 residues long. DNA for the CDR3: TGTGCCAGCTCACCACCAAGTCGGAATGAGCAGTTCTTC. Translated, it gives CASSPPSRNEQFF. Full variable domain (missing parts from reference TRBV18 and TRBJ2-1): NAGVMQNPRHLVRRRGQEARLRCSPMKGHSHVYWYRQLPEEGLKFMVYLQKENIIDESGMPKERFSAEFPKEGPSILRIQQVVRGDSAAYFCASSPPSRNEQFFGPGTRLTVL.

The chain recombines TRBV27 with TRBJ2-1; 8 positions agree with TRBD1. The CDR3 spans 16 residues. The germline V gene has CDR1 MNHEY and CDR2 SMNVEV (reference sequence). Trimming at V came to 2 bases and at J to 4 bases, leaving 7 bases not matched to a gene. The CDR3 nucleotides are TGTGCCAGCAGTTTAGGATGGACAGGGCTATACAATGAGCAGTTCTTC. Translated, it gives CASSLGWTGLYNEQFF.

The V call is TRBV9, the J call TRBJ2-1, with 8 bases that match TRBD2. Germline V gene sequence: CDR1 SGDLS, CDR2 YYNGEE. There are 17 residues in the CDR3. With 5 bases clipped from V and 4 bases from J, the junction kept 14 bases outside the gene matches. CDR3 DNA sequence: TGTGCCAGCAGTGAAAACGGACTAGCCGATATATACAATGAGCAGTTCTTC. It codes for CASSENGLADIYNEQFF.

The gene calls are TRBV3-1 (or the pseudogene TRBV3-2) and TRBJ2-7; 9 nucleotides match TRBD1. CDR1 and CDR2 (germline): LGHDT, YNNKEL (reference sequence). This CDR3 has 15 amino acids. Trimming took 3 bases from V and 1 from J; bases not matched to a gene: 4. CDR3 residues: CASSHTGQGSYEQYF. The DNA of the CDR3 is TGTGCCAGCAGCCACACCGGACAGGGGTCCTACGAGCAGTACTTC.

V usage is TRBV6-1 and J usage is TRBJ2-5; TRBD2 agrees at 7 bases. The CDR3 runs to 17 residues. J lost 2 bases, V lost 1 base, and 10 bases had no gene match. CDR1 MNHNS and CDR2 SASEGT come from the germline V gene. The CDR3 reads CASSEERGGTAQETQYF. As DNA, the CDR3 is TGTGCCAGCAGTGAAGAGAGGGGAGGGACGGCACAAGAGACCCAGTACTTC.

The chain uses TRBV27 and TRBJ1-2, with TRBD1 matching 8 bases. The V gene end was trimmed by 6 bases and the J gene end by 8 bases; junction bases not matched to a gene: 17. The germline V gene encodes CDR1 MNHEY and CDR2 SMNVEV (reference sequence). The CDR3 totals 16 residues. DNA of the CDR3: TGTGCCAGCAGCCTGGTGCCCTCTCGACAGGGGTCGGGCTACACCTTC. Translated: CASSLVPSRQGSGYTF.

The chain couples TRBV4-1 to TRBJ2-5; the match to TRBD2 covers 10 bases. Looked up from germline, CDR1 is MGHRA and CDR2 is YSYEKL. After removal of 4 bases from V and 2 bases from J, the junction contained 4 bases not matched to a gene. The CDR3 runs 15 residues. The CDR3 loop reads CASSPWTSGQETQYF. In DNA, the CDR3 is TGCGCCAGCAGCCCGTGGACTAGCGGACAAGAGACCCAGTACTTC.

The gene calls are TRBV4-1 and TRBJ1-4, with TRBD1 identical over 10 bases. Germline assignment: CDR1 MGHRA and CDR2 YSYEKL. V lost 8 bases to trimming and J lost 6 bases; unmatched junction nucleotides: 6. The CDR3 consists of 14 residues. The CDR3, as DNA: TGCGCCAGCCGACGCGGGACAGGGGATGAAAAACTGTTTTTT. Translated: CASRRGTGDEKLFF.

The chain combines TRBV5-4 with TRBJ2-3; 9 bases are a match to TRBD2. Germline V lookup: CDR1 SGHNT, CDR2 YYREEE (reference sequence). J lost 0 bases, V lost 4 bases, and 12 bases had no gene match. CDR3 length: 18 amino acids. The CDR3 reads CASSTGLAHKSSTDTQYF. The CDR3 coding sequence is TGTGCCAGCAGCACCGGACTAGCGCATAAGTCTAGCACAGATACGCAGTATTTT. The variable domain in full, completed from reference TRBV5-4 and TRBJ2-3, reads ETGVTQSPTHLIKTRGQQVTLRCSSQSGHNTVSWYQQALGQGPQFIFQYYREEENGRGNFPPRFSGLQFPNYSSELNVNALELDDSALYLCASSTGLAHKSSTDTQYFGPGTRLTVL.

The CDR3 bases are TGTGCCAGCAGCCTACCTTTAACGGCTGGAAACACCATATATTTT. Residues: CASSLPLTAGNTIYF. The gene calls are TRBV5-6 and TRBJ1-3, with D uncertain. The CDR3 totals 15 residues. Trimming took 4 bases from V and 2 from J, leaving 13 bases between them. Germline V CDR1 and CDR2: SGHDT, YYEEEE.